The entry that follows covers one T cell receptor (beta chain) sequence. No antigen is known for it. One base away there is no much larger clone; base qualities are not given. The data derive from a study of T cell responses to AZD1222 COVID-19 vaccine (TCRdb year 2021). In the study overall: AZD1222 recipients given second doses at about 4 weeks or at about 12 weeks were pooled, since spike-specific TCR depth and breadth were not found to differ between the two schedules. Enrollment into the trials was organized by age into subgroups of 18-55, 56-69 and 70-plus years, and those subgroups contained roughly 140, 27 and 60 TCR-sequenced participants, respectively. A total of roughly 240 trial participants underwent TCR sequencing, of whom 207 received two doses of AZD1222 and about 25 received two doses of the MenACWY control vaccine. General findings and caveats noted by the study authors: The 56-69-year group was small, and its depth increase did not reach significance, likely because of low power. After two AZD1222 doses, both the breadth and the depth of spike-specific TCRs were significantly higher than at day 0 and than in MenACWY recipients. Most participants were white British and females outnumbered males, and the authors suggested that clonal diversity may have been underestimated. No day 14 peak-response samples were available, so repertoires were characterized only after the peak T cell response. The whole spike protein was spanned by vaccine-associated CD4 TCRs, and dominant responses were seen in regions 160-218 and 743-854. Conclusions about previously exposed vaccinees are limited, since just six AZD1222 recipients were seropositive for SARS-CoV-2 at baseline. Nearly half of unique spike-specific TCRs reportedly recognized epitopes outside regions mutated in the B.1.351 and B.1.1.7 variants.

The CDR3 contains 16 residues, cysteine and phenylalanine counted. The retained sequence is limited to the CDR3, 48 bases, with the frame set at the first base. CDR1 GTSNPN and CDR2 SVGIG were looked up in the germline V gene (reference sequence). V is shortened by 2 bases, J by 0 bases, and the region joining them spans 14 bases. Per the publication, the time point label means: baseline before first vaccination. Vaccinee samples came from UK trials COV001 and COV002, including a single-blind randomized controlled phase 2/3 trial of AZD1222 (ChAdOx1 nCoV-19) in healthy adults. For TCRbeta chain sequencing, PBMC samples from trial participants were taken at day 0 and at day 28 after the second dose. The CDR3 regions of human TCRbeta chains were analyzed by immunosequencing. For the original study's pipeline: Repertoire TCRs were matched against a reference library of SARS-CoV-2-specific TCRs generated with the MIRA antigen-specificity platform. Breadth was defined as the fraction of unique TCRs that were SARS-CoV-2-associated, and depth was defined as the fraction of total T cells that were SARS-CoV-2-associated. Using the MIRA data, every spike-specific TCR was mapped to the spike region that the TCR reacted to and assigned to either a CD4 or a CD8 class. Log10-transformed breadth and depth values were compared by one-way ANOVA with Sidak's multiple comparisons tests. Not all clones reach the TCRdb copy of this immuneACCESS table, which keeps in-frame sequences only. Checked studies attribute under half of the gap to unresolved V genes and leave the rest unexplained. V and J calls and clone size are given by that table; D and trimming were obtained from the DNA. The sample table lists about 110,000 clones, roughly 90% of them with a count of one. Jointly, the top ten make up 6.5% to 8% of the sample.

This material consisted of peripheral blood, taken on day 0 of AZD1222 vaccination. This TCR was recovered from an adult in good health. Here the chain combines TRBV30 and TRBJ1-5, and the D gene may be TRBD1, 6 bases matching. The CDR3 corresponds to CAWSPTTGYSNQPQHF. The nucleotide sequence reads TGTGCCTGGAGTCCGACGACAGGTTATAGCAATCAGCCCCAGCATTTT. The full variable domain, completed from the reference TRBV30 and TRBJ1-5 proteins outside the CDR3, reads SQTIHQWPATLVQPVGSPLSLECTVEGTSNPNLYWYRQAAGRGLQLLFYSVGIGQISSEVPQNLSASRPQDRQFILSSKKLLLSDSGFYLCAWSPTTGYSNQPQHFGDGTRLSIL.